This T cell receptor (beta chain) emerged from a study of cytomegalovirus exposure and HLA in healthy donors (dated by TCRdb to about 2017). Regarding the complete study: An earlier analysis of 587 of the donors reported over 250 Gb of sequence data and about 120 million unique TCR beta sequences obtained from about 179 million T cells. A later analysis re-examined previously published TCR beta repertoires from more than 550 donors and added high-resolution HLA genotyping to investigate patterns of TCR occurrence. Among about 370 genotyped donors of the cohort, an average of roughly 230,000 unique TCR beta nucleotide sequences was sequenced per donor, of which 15% to 20% were non-productive. All discovery cohort repertoires had been generated on a single sequencing platform. In addition to the first cohort of roughly 700 subjects, a separate validation cohort of approximately 130 different subjects was used. Of the 398 genotyped donors, approximately 80% fell in the genetic ancestry cluster associated with self-reported Caucasian donors. Because of strong linkage in the cohort, roughly five DR-DQ haplotypes were treated as single units for association and clustering. The study aimed to test whether signatures of past pathogen exposure could be identified by cataloging public T cell receptors. Typing coverage differed by locus: A, B, C, DRB1 and DQB1 were typed in about 629-630 donors, DQA1 in about 560, DPA1 in 606, and DPB1 in 400 to 490. Donor age, sex, ethnicity and CMV serostatus were compiled alongside the repertoire data. Roughly 310 gigabases of sequencing data and 80 million or so unique TCR sequences were included in an early release covering 550 to 650 HLA-typed donors. The study used immunosequencing to profile the T cell repertoires of around 600 subjects and linked those repertoires to cytomegalovirus serostatus. In a later genetic analysis, genome-wide SNP genotypes for about three fifths of the 666 donors were used, and that subset was treated as a discovery cohort. HLA typing included class I and class II loci at four-digit resolution. High-throughput TCR immunosequencing, statistical association of individual TCRs with disease status, and machine learning were combined to predict cytomegalovirus infection status. Rather than drawing on any new phenotypic data, the later analysis identified candidate immune exposures from TCR beta sequences and the way those sequences occurred across donors. An earlier analysis of 587 of the donors used high-throughput TCR beta sequencing to judge whether each TCR beta V gene segment behaved as functional or pseudogenic. General conclusions and limits of the study: According to a later analysis, most CMV-associated TCR beta chains appeared to be HLA-restricted, and the HLA associations seemed to be driven largely by CMV exposure. Roughly uniform sequencing depth across donors was assumed in presence/absence analyses, although this assumption may not hold. The sequencing pipeline was judged likely to have produced a cluster of highly shared sequence variants as a technical artifact. According to the authors, the approach could potentially be generalized to other disease states and immunological phenotypes. Because counts were too low, around 17 rarely observed V segments, including chromosome 9 orphons, were left out of the earlier analysis of 587 of the donors. In vitro tests confirmed that a few of the cytomegalovirus-associated TCR beta chains recognize cytomegalovirus antigens. The classifier was reported to diagnose cytomegalovirus status with high specificity and sensitivity in both the original cohort and the validation cohort. This cohort had only TCR beta chains sequenced, and the lack of alpha or paired-chain data limited which features could be detected. Because some donors lacked HLA typing at each locus, the association tests relied only on the typed subset. In a later analysis, HLA-associated TCR beta chains were found to be more clonally expanded and to have lower generation probabilities than equally common non-associated chains. According to a later analysis, parvovirus B19, influenza, CMV and Epstein-Barr virus appeared linked to several top co-occurrence clusters. According to a later genetic analysis, donors in an Asian-associated ancestry cluster had fewer N-insertions in productive TCRs than the approximately 650-donor mean. In an earlier analysis of under 600 of the donors, most TCR beta V segments were observed in productive rearrangements about 90% or about 30% of the time, broadly matching IMGT annotations. A further reported finding was that TCR beta sequences accurately predicted the HLA-A and HLA-B alleles for most subjects in the first cohort. A later genetic analysis associated a missense DCLRE1C variant with V-gene and J-gene trimming of TCR beta chains, and an independent cohort replicated the association. According to a later analysis, TCR association rates differed among HLA loci, with DRB1 alleles showing the most associated TCRs and HLA-C alleles showing the fewest. When HLA alleles, especially DR and DQ, strongly co-occurred, TCR associations were difficult to assign to individual alleles. Linkage disequilibrium might explain the correlated functional status among segregating V segments, but an unknown experimental factor could not be ruled out. The only immune exposure information available for the cohort was CMV serostatus. The study listed 170 or so TCR beta chains as associated with cytomegalovirus. Most TCR sequences were observed very rarely across donors, whereas some public TCRs were present in many individuals. A later analysis associated some 17,000 TCR beta sequences with specific HLA alleles at a false discovery rate of 0.05. Some IMGT-functional V segments, including TRBV6-2 and TRBV6-3, could not be told apart with the 87-base-pair reads, so those segments were excluded.

With respect to this clone: Its antigen remains undetermined. The input lacks base qualities; no much larger clone sits a single base away.

Reading the germline V gene (reference sequence) gives CDR1 GTSNPN and CDR2 SVGIG. Trimming removed 3 bases from V and 6 bases from J, leaving 14 bases between the germline ends. The CDR3 covers 14 residues, taking in both the cysteine and the phenylalanine. Solely the CDR3 DNA is kept, with 42 bases framed from the first base. Receptor libraries were prepared by the immunoSEQ multiplex PCR assay. The multiplex PCR relied on a mix of 60 forward primers for TCR Vbeta segments and 13 reverse primers for TCR Jbeta segments. The CDR3 region of rearranged TCR beta genes was amplified from genomic DNA with a multiplex PCR assay. On the Illumina HiSeq System, the amplified TCR beta libraries were sequenced as 87-base-pair reads. In the paper's pipeline: Across the roughly 640 repertoires, a later analysis counted some 80 million unique TCR beta chains, around 11 million of which were shared by at least two donors. Raw reads were error-corrected and collapsed into unique sequences by a nearest-neighbor algorithm in which closely related sequences were merged to remove PCR and sequencing errors. V, D and J gene segments were assigned by aligning CDR3 sequences to IMGT reference sequences. For a sequence to be retained, a match of at least six nucleotides was required to both a V gene segment and a J gene segment. A rearrangement counted as productive if the CDR3 had no stop codons and remained in frame with V and J, and every other rearrangement counted as non-productive. Following IMGT convention, CDR3 was defined as the stretch from the second conserved V-encoded cysteine up to the conserved J-encoded phenylalanine. The earlier analysis of about 560 of the donors excluded any sequence lacking an unambiguous match to a single V gene segment. In an earlier analysis of some 590 of the donors, a V segment was called functional when productive rearrangements were above 56.7%, and segregating when the standard deviation between donors exceeded 5%. To diagnose cytomegalovirus status from the catalog of TCR beta chain sequences, a statistical classification framework was built. A later analysis assigned V and J genes by comparing TCR nucleotide sequences with IMGT/GENE-DB human TR gene sequences. Using the TCRdist pipeline, a later analysis assigned CDR3 sequences along with most-parsimonious VDJ recombination scenarios. In a later analysis, each TCR beta chain was defined by its CDR3 amino acid sequence together with its V-gene family, and reads lacking a unique V-gene family were excluded. In a later analysis, some 600 highly shared, low-generation-probability nucleotide sequences were removed to address suspected cross-contamination and a sequencing artifact. In a later analysis, a clonal expansion index for each public chain was calculated from normalized within-repertoire ranks of inferred template counts. In a later analysis, generation probabilities were computed with a VDJ recombination model fitted to out-of-frame rearrangements, and the resulting probabilities were checked against IGoR. A later analysis scored TCR-TCR, TCR-HLA and TCR-CMV co-occurrence with hypergeometric tests, applying a repertoire-size bias correction to TCR pairs. A later analysis estimated false discovery rates by permuting HLA or CMV assignments 20 times. In a later analysis, co-occurring TCRs were grouped using DBSCAN, with TCRdist sequence similarity added in when clustering inside HLA-allele-positive subsets. For co-occurrence clustering, repertoires with fewer than 30,000 or more than 120,000 public chains were excluded, along with a handful of repertoires with anomalous nucleotide sharing. Sourced from immuneACCESS, this table was stored by TCRdb with only in-frame sequences that have V and J called. A share of the clones is absent; for the studies checked, an unresolved V gene accounts for under half, and the remainder has no known explanation. The V and J calls and clone size were taken over from that table, and D and trimming were inferred from the DNA. Counted in this sample were some 130,000 clones; about 77% of them appeared once. The ten largest clones capture around 1.2% of the sample.

The cohort comprised some 700 healthy bone marrow donors. Cohort members were all nominally healthy when sampled, although unrecorded immune exposures were likely present. The donor was CMV seronegative and belonged to the group of 352 seronegative cohort members. Each donor provided a peripheral blood sample, and peripheral blood mononuclear cells were used for TCR beta sequencing. The Qiagen DNeasy Blood Extraction Kit was used to extract genomic DNA from the blood cell samples. The specimen sequenced was PBMCs. The V and J segments used are TRBV30 and TRBJ1-4; the D segment could be TRBD1, given 6 matching bases. This TCR was recovered from a man aged 50 to 59 in good health and CMV-seronegative. The nucleotides are TGTGCCTGGAGCCGGGGGGCGAGGGATGAAAAACTGTTTTTT. This yields the protein CAWSRGARDEKLFF.